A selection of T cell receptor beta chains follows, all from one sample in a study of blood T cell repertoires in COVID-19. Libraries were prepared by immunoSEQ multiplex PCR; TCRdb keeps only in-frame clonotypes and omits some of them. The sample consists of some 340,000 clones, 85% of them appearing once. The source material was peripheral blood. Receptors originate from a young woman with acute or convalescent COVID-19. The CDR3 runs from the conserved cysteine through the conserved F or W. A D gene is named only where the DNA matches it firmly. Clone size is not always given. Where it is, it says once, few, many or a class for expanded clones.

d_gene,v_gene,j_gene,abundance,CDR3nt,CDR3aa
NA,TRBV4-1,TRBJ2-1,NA,TGCGCCAGCAGCCAATTTTTAGCGGCTAGCTCCTACAATGAGCAGTTCTTC,CASSQFLAASSYNEQFF
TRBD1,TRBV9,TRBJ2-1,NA,TGTGCCAGCAGCCCGGCCGGGACAGGGTTCAATGAGCAGTTCTTC,CASSPAGTGFNEQFF
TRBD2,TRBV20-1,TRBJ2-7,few,TGCAGTGCTAGTCTGCAAGCGGGGTTGCAGAGGGAGCAGTACTTC,CSASLQAGLQREQYF
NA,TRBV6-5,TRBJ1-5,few,TGTGCCAGCACAAAATGGAGAGGGCATCAGCCCCAGCATTTT,CASTKWRGHQPQHF
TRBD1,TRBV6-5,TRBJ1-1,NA,TGTGCCAGCAGCTTCTACAGGGGAATTGAAGCTTTCTTT,CASSFYRGIEAFF
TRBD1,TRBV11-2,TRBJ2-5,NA,TGTGCCAGCAGCAAGACGACAGGGGCCCTCCAAGAGACCCAGTACTTC,CASSKTTGALQETQYF
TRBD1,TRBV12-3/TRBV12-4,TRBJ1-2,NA,TGTGCCAGCAGTTCGACAGGGGAAGGCTACACCTTC,CASSSTGEGYTF
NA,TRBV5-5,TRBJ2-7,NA,TGTGCCAGCAGCTCCGATTGGGGGGAGTCCGTTCCTGTCCCTTACTACGAGCAGTACTTC,CASSSDWGESVPVPYYEQYF
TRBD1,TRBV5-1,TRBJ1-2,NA,TGCGCCAGCGGTCAAGGGACAGGCGTAGACTATGGCTACACCTTC,CASGQGTGVDYGYTF
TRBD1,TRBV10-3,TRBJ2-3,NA,TGTGCCATCAGTGAGTCTGCCCTCGGACAGGGCACAGATACGCAGTATTTT,CAISESALGQGTDTQYF
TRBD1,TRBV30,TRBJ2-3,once,TGTGCCTGGAGTTATAGGGACAGAGACACAGATACGCAGTATTTT,CAWSYRDRDTDTQYF
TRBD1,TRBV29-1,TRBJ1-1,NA,TGCAGCGTCGGACAGGGGAACACTGAAGCTTTCTTT,CSVGQGNTEAFF
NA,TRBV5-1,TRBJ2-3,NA,TGCGCCAGCAGTTACGTGACAGGACAAACAGATACGCAGTATTTT,CASSYVTGQTDTQYF
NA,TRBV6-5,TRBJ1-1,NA,TGTGCCACGAACCAGGGGACTGAAGCTTTCTTT,CATNQGTEAFF
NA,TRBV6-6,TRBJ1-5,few,TGTGCCAGCAACAGGGAGAGTAGAAATCAGCCCCAGCATTTT,CASNRESRNQPQHF
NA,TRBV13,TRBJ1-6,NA,TGTGCCAGCAGCGGTACGGGGTTGGAAGGGTCCTTGTCACCCCTCCACTTT,CASSGTGLEGSLSPLHF
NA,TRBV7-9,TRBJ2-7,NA,TGTGCCAGCAGCAACCGAGGGGAGCAGTACTTC,CASSNRGEQYF
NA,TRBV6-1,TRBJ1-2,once,TGTGCCAGCAGTGAAGCGCCCGGGGGCTATGGCTACACCTTC,CASSEAPGGYGYTF
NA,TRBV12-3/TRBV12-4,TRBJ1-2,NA,TGTGCCAGCAGTTTTTCTGAGGACTATGGCTACACCTTC,CASSFSEDYGYTF
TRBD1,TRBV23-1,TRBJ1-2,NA,TGCGCCAGCAGTCAATCTCTTAAGGTTCGTGGGGACAGATTCTACTACACCTTC,CASSQSLKVRGDRFYYTF
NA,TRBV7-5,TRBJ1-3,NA,TGTGCCAGAAGCCTGGGACAGGGGGCAACTGGAAACACCATATATTTT,CARSLGQGATGNTIYF
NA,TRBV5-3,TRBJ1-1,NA,TGTGCCAGAGACCCCAGTTTCGGACAGCTGAACACTGAAGCTTTCTTT,CARDPSFGQLNTEAFF
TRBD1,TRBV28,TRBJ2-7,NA,TGTGCCAGCAGCCGACCCGGGACAGGTGTCGAGCAGTACTTC,CASSRPGTGVEQYF
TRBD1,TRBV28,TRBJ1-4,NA,TGTGCCAGCAGATCCCAGGGGGAACTGTTTTTT,CASRSQGELFF
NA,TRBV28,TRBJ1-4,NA,TGTGCCAGCAGCCCCTCAGGGGATAATGAAAAACTGTTTTTT,CASSPSGDNEKLFF
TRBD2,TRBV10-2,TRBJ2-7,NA,TGCGCCAGCAGTGAGGTAGCGGGGGTAGTCTACGAGCAGTACTTC,CASSEVAGVVYEQYF
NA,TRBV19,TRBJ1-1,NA,TGTGCCTCCGGGGGTATGACTGAAGCTTTCTTT,CASGGMTEAFF
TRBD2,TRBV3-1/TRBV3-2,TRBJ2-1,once,TGTGCCAGCAGCCAAAGGGTGGCGGGAGCGTACAATGAGCAGTTCTTC,CASSQRVAGAYNEQFF
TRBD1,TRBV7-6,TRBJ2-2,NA,TGTGCCAGCAGCGGACAGGGCAACACCGGGGAGCTGTTTTTT,CASSGQGNTGELFF
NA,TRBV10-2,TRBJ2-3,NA,TGCGCCAGCCGAGGCCAAAATACGCAGTATTTT,CASRGQNTQYF
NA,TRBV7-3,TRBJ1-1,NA,TGTGCCAGCAGCTCGGGTTTTAACACTGAAGCTTTCTTT,CASSSGFNTEAFF
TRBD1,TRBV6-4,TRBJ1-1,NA,TGTGCCAGCAGTGTGTCGCCGGGACAGGGGACTGAAGCTTTCTTT,CASSVSPGQGTEAFF
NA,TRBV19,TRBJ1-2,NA,TGTGCCAGTAGCCATCTGCCGGGGGACTATGGCTACACCTTC,CASSHLPGDYGYTF
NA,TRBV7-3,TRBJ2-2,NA,TGTGCCAGCAGCTCCCCCGAAAATAGCTTTTTTGGGGAGCTGTTTTTT,CASSSPENSFFGELFF
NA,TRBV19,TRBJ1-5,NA,TGTGCCAGTAGTCCGGACAGCCCTAGCAATCAGCCCCAGCATTTT,CASSPDSPSNQPQHF
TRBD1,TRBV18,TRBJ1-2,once,TGTGCCAGCTCACCACCAAGGACAGGGAAGGTGGCTGACTATGGCTACACCTTC,CASSPPRTGKVADYGYTF
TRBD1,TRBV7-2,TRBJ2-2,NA,TGTGCCAGCAGCTCCCGACAGGGACAGAACACCGGGGAGCTGTTTTTT,CASSSRQGQNTGELFF
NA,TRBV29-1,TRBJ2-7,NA,TGCAGCGTTGAAGATGGCTCGGCAGGGCCCTTGGACGAGCAGTACTTC,CSVEDGSAGPLDEQYF
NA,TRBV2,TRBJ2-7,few,TGTGCCAGCCACACTTTAGAGACAGCGAATTTCTACGAGCAGTACTTC,CASHTLETANFYEQYF
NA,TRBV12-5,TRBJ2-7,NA,TGTGCTAGTGGTTTGGTACATGCTTCTGTCCAAAGCTCCTACGAGCAGTACTTC,CASGLVHASVQSSYEQYF
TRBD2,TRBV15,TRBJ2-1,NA,TGTGCCACCAGCAGAGATCGGGGGGGGTGGAATGAGCAGTTCTTC,CATSRDRGGWNEQFF
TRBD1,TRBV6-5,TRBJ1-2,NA,TGTGCCAGCAGGTTAGAGGACAGGTGGAATGGCTACACCTTC,CASRLEDRWNGYTF
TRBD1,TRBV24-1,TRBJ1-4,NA,TGTGCCACCAGTGACCGACAGGGCACAACTAATGAAAAACTGTTTTTT,CATSDRQGTTNEKLFF
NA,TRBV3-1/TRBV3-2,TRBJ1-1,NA,TGTGCCAGCAGGAGATCGGGGGCTGAAGCTTTCTTT,CASRRSGAEAFF
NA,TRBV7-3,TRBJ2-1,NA,TGTGCCAGCAGGCGGGACCCTTCCTACAATGAGCAGTTCTTC,CASRRDPSYNEQFF
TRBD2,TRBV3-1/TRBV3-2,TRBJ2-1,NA,TGTGCCAGCAGCCAAGTGTCCGGGGGGGCCAATGAGCAGTTCTTC,CASSQVSGGANEQFF
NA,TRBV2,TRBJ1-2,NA,TGTGCCAGCAGTGATCCGAGCTATGGCTACACCTTC,CASSDPSYGYTF
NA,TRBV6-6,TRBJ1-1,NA,TGTGCCAGCAAGATAGATCGGGGGGTTCGTACTGAAGCTTTCTTT,CASKIDRGVRTEAFF
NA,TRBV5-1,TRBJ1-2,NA,TGCGCCAGCAGCTTTTCCGGGGGGCAAAGGGGCTACACCTTC,CASSFSGGQRGYTF
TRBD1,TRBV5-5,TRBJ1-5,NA,TGTGCCAGCAGCCTACTACCAGGGACAGGGACGGGACAGCCCCAGCATTTT,CASSLLPGTGTGQPQHF
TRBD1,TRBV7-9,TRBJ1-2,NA,TGTGCCAGCAGCGCTGGGGACAGACCTAGGGATGGCTACACCTTC,CASSAGDRPRDGYTF
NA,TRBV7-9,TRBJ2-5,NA,TGTGCCAGCACCATGGGGGGGCCGCAAGAGACCCAGTACTTC,CASTMGGPQETQYF
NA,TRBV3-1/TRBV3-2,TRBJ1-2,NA,TGTGCCAGCAGCCAACTCTCGACAGGTTACTACACCTTC,CASSQLSTGYYTF
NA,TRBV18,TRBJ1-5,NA,TGTGCCAGCTCACCCGGGGGTGGCAATCAGCCCCAGCATTTT,CASSPGGGNQPQHF
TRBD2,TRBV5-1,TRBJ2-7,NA,TGCGCCAGCAGCTTGACTAGCGGGTTGGGGGAGCAGTACTTC,CASSLTSGLGEQYF
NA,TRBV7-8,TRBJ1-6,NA,TGTGCCAGCAGCAAAGCGGGTAGGGCAGATGCCCACCAACTTAATTCACCCCTCCACTTT,CASSKAGRADAHQLNSPLHF
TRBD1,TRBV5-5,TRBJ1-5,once,TGTGCCAGCAGCTACCGGGACAGGGGTATTCGCAATCAGCCCCAGCATTTT,CASSYRDRGIRNQPQHF